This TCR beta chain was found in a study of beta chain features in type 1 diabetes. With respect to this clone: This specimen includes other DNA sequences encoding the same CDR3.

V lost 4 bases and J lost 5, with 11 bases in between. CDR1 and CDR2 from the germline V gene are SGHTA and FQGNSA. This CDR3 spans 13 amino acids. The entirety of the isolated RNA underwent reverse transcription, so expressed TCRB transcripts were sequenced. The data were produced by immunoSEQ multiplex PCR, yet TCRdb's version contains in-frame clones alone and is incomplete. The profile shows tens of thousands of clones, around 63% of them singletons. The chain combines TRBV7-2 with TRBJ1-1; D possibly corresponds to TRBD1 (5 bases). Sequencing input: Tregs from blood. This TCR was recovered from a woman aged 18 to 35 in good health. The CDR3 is CASSSQGGTEAFF. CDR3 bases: TGTGCCAGCAGCTCCCAGGGTGGTACTGAAGCTTTCTTT. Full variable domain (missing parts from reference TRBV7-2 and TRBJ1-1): GAGVSQSPSNKVTEKGKDVELRCDPISGHTALYWYRQSLGQGLEFLIYFQGNSAPDKSGLPSDRFSAERTGGSVSTLTIQRTQQEDSAVYLCASSSQGGTEAFFGQGTRLTVV.